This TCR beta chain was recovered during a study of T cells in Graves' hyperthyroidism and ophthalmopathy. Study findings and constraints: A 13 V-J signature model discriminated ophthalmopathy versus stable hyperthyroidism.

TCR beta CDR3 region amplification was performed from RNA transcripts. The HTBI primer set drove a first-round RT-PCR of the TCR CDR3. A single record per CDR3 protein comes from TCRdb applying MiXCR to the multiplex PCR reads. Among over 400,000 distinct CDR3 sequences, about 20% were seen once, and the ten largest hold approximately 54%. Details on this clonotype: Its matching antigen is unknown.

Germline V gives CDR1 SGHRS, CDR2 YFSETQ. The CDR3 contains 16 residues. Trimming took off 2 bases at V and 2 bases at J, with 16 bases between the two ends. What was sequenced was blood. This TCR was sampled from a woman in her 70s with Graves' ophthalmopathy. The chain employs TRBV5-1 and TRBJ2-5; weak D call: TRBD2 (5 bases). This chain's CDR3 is CASSFGGPVRQETQYF. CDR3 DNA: TGCGCCAGCAGCTTCGGAGGCCCAGTACGACAAGAGACCCAGTACTTC.